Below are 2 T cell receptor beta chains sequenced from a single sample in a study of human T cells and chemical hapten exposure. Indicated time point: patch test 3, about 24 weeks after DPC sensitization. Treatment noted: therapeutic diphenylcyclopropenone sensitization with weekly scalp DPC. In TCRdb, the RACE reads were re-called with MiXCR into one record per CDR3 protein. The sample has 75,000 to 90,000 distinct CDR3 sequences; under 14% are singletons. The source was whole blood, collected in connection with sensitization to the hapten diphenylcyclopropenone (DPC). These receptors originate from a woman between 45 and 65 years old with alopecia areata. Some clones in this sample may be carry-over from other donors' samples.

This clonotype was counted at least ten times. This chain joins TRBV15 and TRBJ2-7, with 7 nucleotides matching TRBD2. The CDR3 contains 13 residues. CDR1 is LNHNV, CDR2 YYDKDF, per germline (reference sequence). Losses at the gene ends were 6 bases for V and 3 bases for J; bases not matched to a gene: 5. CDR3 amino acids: CATRAGTGYEQYF. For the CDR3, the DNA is TGTGCCACCAGAGCGGGGACTGGCTACGAGCAGTACTTC.

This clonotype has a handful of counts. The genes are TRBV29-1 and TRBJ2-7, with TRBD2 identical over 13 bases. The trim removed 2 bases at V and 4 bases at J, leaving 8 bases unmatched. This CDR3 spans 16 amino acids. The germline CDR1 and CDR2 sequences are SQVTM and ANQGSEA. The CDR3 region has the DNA TGCAGCGTTGAACAGGGACTAGCGGGAATAGGGTACGAGCAGTACTTC. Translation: CSVEQGLAGIGYEQYF.